These T cell receptor beta chains were read from a single sample in a study of response to subunit inactivated influenza vaccine. TCRdb recomputed calls from the RT-PCR reads with MiXCR, one row per CDR3 protein. Of roughly 150,000 distinct CDR3 sequences in the sample, approximately 11% were seen once. Specimen: non-naive T cells sorted from PBMCs, collected about 40 days after vaccination. Receptors originate from a man aged 50-59 years who received an inactivated influenza vaccine. CDR3s include the opening cysteine and the closing phenylalanine or tryptophan. D genes are given only for firm matches. Size is stated for part of the rows, as once, few or many counts, or as a class when the clone is expanded.

clone size,V gene,J gene,D gene,CDR3 protein,CDR3 DNA
few,TRBV12-3/TRBV12-4,TRBJ1-2,-,CASSGGHLYGYTF,TGTGCCAGCAGTGGGGGACACCTCTATGGCTACACCTTC
-,TRBV29-1,TRBJ2-6,-,CSVAPGSPGANVLTF,TGCAGCGTGGCGCCGGGTAGTCCTGGGGCCAACGTCCTGACTTTC
many,TRBV24-1,TRBJ2-1,-,CATRSTDRTPHF,TGTGCCACCAGGAGCACTGACAGAACTCCTCATTTC
once,TRBV7-9,TRBJ2-7,-,CASSGRWGTYEQYF,TGTGCCAGCAGCGGCCGCTGGGGAACCTACGAGCAGTACTTC
few,TRBV20-1,TRBJ2-5,-,CSASPRQETQYF,TGCAGTGCTAGTCCCAGACAAGAGACCCAGTACTTC
-,TRBV20-1,TRBJ1-3,-,CSASPTLGNTIYF,TGCAGTGCTAGCCCGACACTTGGAAACACCATATATTTT
few,TRBV4-3,TRBJ1-6,-,CASRSGRTNSPLHF,TGCGCCAGCAGGAGCGGCAGGACTAATTCACCCCTCCACTTT
many,TRBV20-1,TRBJ2-7,-,CSARDSTWSYEQYF,TGCAGTGCTAGAGATTCGACGTGGTCCTACGAGCAGTACTTC
many,TRBV7-8,TRBJ1-5,-,CASSLNRYQPQHF,TGTGCCAGCAGCTTAAATCGGTATCAGCCCCAGCATTTT
few,TRBV5-5,TRBJ2-7,TRBD1,CASSTGLTGGYHEQYF,TGTGCCAGCAGCACCGGACTGACAGGGGGCTACCACGAGCAGTACTTC
-,TRBV20-1,TRBJ1-6,TRBD1,CSARARTGLNSPLHF,TGCAGTGCTAGAGCTAGGACAGGTCTGAATTCACCCCTCCACTTT
many,TRBV20-1,TRBJ1-2,-,CSASTGPYGYTF,TGCAGTGCCTCAACAGGGCCCTATGGCTACACCTTC
many,TRBV4-3,TRBJ1-1,-,CASSQGGVRGAFF,TGCGCCAGCAGCCAAGGAGGGGTGCGGGGAGCTTTCTTT
few,TRBV6-1,TRBJ2-2,TRBD1,CASRLPEGQGANTGELFF,TGTGCCAGCAGGCTCCCGGAAGGACAGGGAGCGAACACCGGGGAGCTGTTTTTT
-,TRBV7-8,TRBJ1-2,-,CASSGGGRGYGYTF,TGTGCCAGCAGCGGGGGGGGCAGGGGTTATGGCTACACCTTC
-,TRBV20-1,TRBJ2-7,TRBD1,CSAHGQGQNSYEQYF,TGCAGTGCCCACGGACAGGGGCAGAACTCCTACGAGCAGTACTTC
few,TRBV30,TRBJ2-7,TRBD1,CATGRGTGIIYEQYF,TGTGCAACGGGACGAGGGACAGGGATTATCTACGAGCAGTACTTC
few,TRBV13,TRBJ2-2,TRBD1,CASSPGTGYTGELFF,TGTGCCAGCAGCCCCGGGACAGGCTACACCGGGGAGCTGTTTTTT
-,TRBV9,TRBJ2-6,TRBD2,CASSPIKSTSGGARGANVLTF,TGTGCCAGCAGCCCAATTAAGTCGACTAGCGGGGGGGCCAGGGGGGCCAACGTCCTGACTTTC